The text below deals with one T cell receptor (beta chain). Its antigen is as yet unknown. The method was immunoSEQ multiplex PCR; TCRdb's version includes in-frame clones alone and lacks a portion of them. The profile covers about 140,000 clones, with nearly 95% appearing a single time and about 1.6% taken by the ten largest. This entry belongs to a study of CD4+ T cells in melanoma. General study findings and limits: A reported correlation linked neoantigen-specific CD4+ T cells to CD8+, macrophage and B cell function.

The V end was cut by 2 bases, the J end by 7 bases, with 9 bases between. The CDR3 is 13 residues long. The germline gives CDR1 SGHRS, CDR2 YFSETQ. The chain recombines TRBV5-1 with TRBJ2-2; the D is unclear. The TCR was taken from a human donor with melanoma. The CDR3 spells CASSFPLGGELFF. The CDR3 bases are TGCGCCAGCAGCTTCCCTTTGGGCGGGGAGCTGTTTTTT.